The clone carrying this T cell receptor (beta chain) was picked up many times. The record originates from a study of blood T cells in healthy people across ages. The V and J ends lost 4 bases and 2 bases, in that order; junction bases with no gene match: 4. CDR3 length: 16 residues. The V gene's germline CDR1 is MGHDK and CDR2 SYGVNS. Then a second PCR, running roughly 7 to 11 cycles, was carried out with a sample-barcoded 5' primer and a J-beta primer mix. TCRdb fed the 5' RACE reads into MiXCR, producing one record per CDR3 protein. The data show about 930,000 distinct CDR3 sequences, with roughly 28% seen just once and 10% held by the top ten. This sample was shared with a second study, whose subject was T cells of mothers and their children. As reported in that work: Study donors consisted of a few healthy Caucasian mothers and their six children. Every mother supplied over 8 million TCR beta CDR3 reads and every child a few million.

The material sequenced was blood. This sequence was found in a woman between 40 and 55 years old in good health. The chain uses TRBV25-1 and TRBJ2-6, with 8 bases fitting TRBD1. CDR3 protein: CASSAGGLAGANVLTF. As DNA, the CDR3 is TGTGCCAGCAGTGCAGGGGGCTTAGCTGGGGCCAACGTCCTGACTTTC.